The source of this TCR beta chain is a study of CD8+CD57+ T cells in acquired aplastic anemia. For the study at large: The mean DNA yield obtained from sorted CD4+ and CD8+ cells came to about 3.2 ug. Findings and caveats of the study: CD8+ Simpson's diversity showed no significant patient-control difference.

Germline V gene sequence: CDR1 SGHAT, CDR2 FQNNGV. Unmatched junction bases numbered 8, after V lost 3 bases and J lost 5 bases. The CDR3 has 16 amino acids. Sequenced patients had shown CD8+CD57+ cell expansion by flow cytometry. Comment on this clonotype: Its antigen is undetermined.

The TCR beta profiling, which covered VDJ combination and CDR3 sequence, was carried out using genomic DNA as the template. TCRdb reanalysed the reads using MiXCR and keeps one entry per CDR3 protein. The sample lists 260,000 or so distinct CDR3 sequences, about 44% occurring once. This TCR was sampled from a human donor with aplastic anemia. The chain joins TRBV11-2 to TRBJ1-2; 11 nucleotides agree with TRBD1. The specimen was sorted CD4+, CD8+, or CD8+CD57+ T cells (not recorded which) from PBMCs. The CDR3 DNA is TGTGCCAGCAGCTTGGGGGACAGGGGGTCACCGTATGGCTACACCTTC. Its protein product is CASSLGDRGSPYGYTF.